This T cell receptor (beta chain) originates from a study of monozygotic twins with inflammatory bowel disease. Germline-derived CDR1 and CDR2 are MNHNS and SASEGT. The CDR3 contains 15 residues. Researchers used about 3,400 ng of total RNA for each TCR library. cDNA was made in eight separate reactions per sample. During cDNA synthesis, UMIs that each contained a 6-nucleotide sample barcode were added by means of template switching. TCRdb re-analyzed the 5' RACE reads; it lists each CDR3 protein once, without DNA. The sample data list approximately 380,000 distinct CDR3 sequences. Sequenced sample: blood. The receptor comes from a human donor with ulcerative colitis or Crohn's disease, or a healthy co-twin of an affected twin (not recorded which). The V call is TRBV6-1, the J call TRBJ2-5; as DNA is missing, the TRBD2 call by TCRdb cannot be tested. The CDR3 sequence is CASRSGRGTQETQYF.